The T cell receptor (beta chain) under discussion was sequenced for a study of cytomegalovirus exposure and HLA in healthy donors. Germline loops: CDR1 SGHRS, CDR2 YFSETQ. The CDR3 runs to 14 residues. Trimming cost V 6 bases and J 3 bases, with 10 bases left between them. Primers: 60 Vbeta forward and 13 Jbeta reverse. The assay was immunoSEQ multiplex PCR, and TCRdb's table has in-frame clones only and misses some. Of roughly 130,000 clones listed, roughly 84% are singletons. The chain is built from TRBV5-1 and TRBJ1-6, with D uncertain. Material for sequencing was PBMCs. This TCR came from a woman aged 18-30 years in good health and CMV-seropositive. The CDR3 nucleotides are TGCGCCAGCAACCCCGGGGACTATAATTCACCCCTCCACTTT. Amino acid sequence: CASNPGDYNSPLHF.